A single sample is the source of the 27 T cell receptor beta chains below, sequenced in a study of cytomegalovirus exposure and HLA in healthy donors. Use of 60 Vbeta and 13 Jbeta primers characterized the PCR. Libraries were prepared by immunoSEQ multiplex PCR; TCRdb keeps only in-frame clonotypes and omits some of them. The data hold some 140,000 clones, with 82% observed a single time. The sequenced sample was PBMCs. All receptors come from a woman aged 50 to 60 in good health and CMV-seropositive.

V gene TRBV7-3 combines with J gene TRBJ2-7, with 9 positions matching TRBD2. This CDR3 contains 14 residues. Unmatched junction bases numbered 5, after V lost 1 base and J lost 7 bases. Germline V lookup: CDR1 SGHTA, CDR2 FQGTGA. CDR3 sequence: CASSLISGSGEQYF. In DNA, the CDR3 is TGTGCCAGCAGCTTAATTAGCGGGAGCGGGGAGCAGTACTTC.

The V call is TRBV5-4, the J call TRBJ2-1; 8 positions agree with TRBD1. Germline assignment: CDR1 SGHNT and CDR2 YYREEE (reference sequence). Germline trimming cut 5 bases from V and 5 bases from J; bases unmatched to any gene: 3. The CDR3 loop spans 13 amino acids. The CDR3 here is CASRTDRDNEQFF. The CDR3 nucleotides are TGTGCCAGCAGAACGGACAGGGACAATGAGCAGTTCTTC.

This chain joins TRBV13 and TRBJ2-7, with D perhaps matching TRBD1 (5 bases). V gave up 1 base and J gave up 3 bases, with 13 bases separating them. Looked up from germline, CDR1 is PRHDT and CDR2 is FYEKMQ (reference sequence). The CDR3 loop spans 15 amino acids. CDR3 region: CASSLARVSDYEQYF. The DNA for the CDR3 is TGTGCCAGCAGCTTAGCCAGGGTGTCTGACTACGAGCAGTACTTC.

This clone was seen only once. The chain joins TRBV7-9 to TRBJ2-5, with D tentatively TRBD2 (5 bases). Trimming took off 2 bases at V and 3 bases at J, with 7 bases between the two ends. The CDR3 consists of 13 residues. Germline assignment: CDR1 SEHNR and CDR2 FQNEAQ (reference sequence). Here the CDR3 DNA reads TGTGCCAGCAGCTTAAGAGCGGAAGAGACCCAGTACTTC. Encoded protein: CASSLRAEETQYF.

The V gene is TRBV10-3, the J gene TRBJ2-7, with 10 bases fitting TRBD1. The V gene's germline CDR1 is ENHRY and CDR2 SYGVKD. V lost 6 bases, J lost 6 bases, and 8 bases stayed unmatched. The length of the CDR3 is 14 residues. The CDR3 here is CAIRPGTGVGEQYF. The CDR3, as DNA: TGTGCCATCAGGCCCGGGACAGGGGTAGGCGAGCAGTACTTC.

The J gene is TRBJ1-2, the V gene TRBV9, with D possibly matching TRBD1 (6 bases). Trimming took 0 bases from V and 4 from J, leaving 13 bases between them. CDR3 length: 15 amino acids. CDR1 and CDR2 from the germline V gene are SGDLS and YYNGEE. The CDR3 loop is CASSVGGGVGYGYTF. In nucleotides, the CDR3 is TGTGCCAGCAGCGTAGGTGGGGGCGTGGGCTATGGCTACACCTTC.

This chain joins TRBV2 and TRBJ1-5; D might be TRBD1 (5 bases). The germline V gene has CDR1 SNHLY and CDR2 FYNNEI. The CDR3 covers 14 residues. V was trimmed by 1 base and J by 6 bases, leaving 10 bases between them. CDR3 region: CASSEVQVGQPQHF. Here the CDR3 DNA reads TGTGCCAGCAGTGAAGTACAGGTGGGTCAGCCCCAGCATTTT.

The chain employs TRBV9 and TRBJ2-1; TRBD2 agrees at 9 bases. V lost 1 base, J lost 15 bases, and 8 bases stayed unmatched. CDR3 length: 13 amino acids. Germline V gives CDR1 SGDLS, CDR2 YYNGEE. The CDR3 here is CASSVMLAGNPFF. The CDR3 DNA reads TGTGCCAGCAGCGTAATGCTAGCGGGGAATCCGTTCTTC.

This chain links TRBV27 with TRBJ1-5, with D unresolved. Germline V gene sequence: CDR1 MNHEY, CDR2 SMNVEV (reference sequence). The CDR3 consists of 13 residues. V lost 4 bases and J lost 4, with 8 bases in between. CDR3 nucleotides: TGTGCCAGCAGTTCAGACTCAAATCAGCCCCAGCATTTT. Protein product: CASSSDSNQPQHF.

The chain employs TRBV15 and TRBJ2-1, with TRBD2 matching over 7 bases. Germline trimming cut 5 bases from V and 9 bases from J; bases unmatched to any gene: 7. The CDR3 has 13 residues. Germline V gene sequence: CDR1 LNHNV, CDR2 YYDKDF (reference sequence). The CDR3 DNA sequence: TGTGCCACCAGCCCACGGGAGGCTGGTGAGCAGTTCTTC. Translation: CATSPREAGEQFF.

This clone was detected a few times. The gene calls are TRBV11-2 and TRBJ1-1; TRBD1 is a possible D gene (5 bases). Germline V lookup: CDR1 SGHAT, CDR2 FQNNGV. The CDR3 totals 14 residues. Trimming stripped 5 bases from V and 3 bases from J, with 13 bases between. The CDR3 protein is CASSQSGGYTEAFF. The CDR3 nucleotides read TGTGCCAGCAGCCAGAGCGGGGGGTACACTGAAGCTTTCTTT.

V gene TRBV28 combines with J gene TRBJ1-2; 8 bases agree with TRBD1. Germline CDR1 MDHEN, CDR2 SYDVKM. Germline trimming cut 3 bases from V and 8 bases from J; bases unmatched to any gene: 11. This CDR3 contains 15 residues. CDR3 sequence reads: CASSFLTDRAGGYTF. The DNA for the CDR3 is TGTGCCAGCAGTTTTCTCACGGACAGGGCGGGCGGCTACACCTTC.

The V call is TRBV5-4, the J call TRBJ2-1; D perhaps matches TRBD2 (6 bases). From germline, CDR1 is SGHNT and CDR2 YYREEE (reference sequence). CDR3 length: 14 residues. Trimming cost V 4 bases and J 4 bases, with 12 bases left between them. The CDR3 nucleotides read TGTGCCAGCAGCCCGGGGGTTACTTACAATGAGCAGTTCTTC. It is translated as CASSPGVTYNEQFF.

The CDR3 nucleotides read TGCGCCAGCAGCCCCAGACTAGCGGGAGGGTACAATGAGCAGTTCTTC. It translates to CASSPRLAGGYNEQFF. The chain is built from TRBV5-1 and TRBJ2-1, with 14 bases aligning to TRBD2. V was pared by 4 bases and J by 4 bases, with 4 bases of the junction left unmatched. The germline V gene encodes CDR1 SGHRS and CDR2 YFSETQ. CDR3 length equals 16 residues.

This chain links TRBV7-2 with TRBJ2-5, with D maybe TRBD2 (5 bases). Germline V CDR1 and CDR2: SGHTA, FQGNSA. Trimming stripped 3 bases from V and 5 bases from J, with 22 bases between. This CDR3 is 17 amino acids long. CDR3 amino acids: CASSLNFRSGFGETQYF. DNA for the CDR3: TGTGCCAGCAGCTTGAATTTCAGGTCGGGATTCGGGGAGACCCAGTACTTC.

Notes on this clone: A junction end diverges from the germline sequence, so it may reflect a read error. The chain employs TRBV5-1 and TRBJ2-7, with a weak D call TRBD2 (6 bases). The CDR3 is 13 residues long. Germline CDR1 is SGHRS and CDR2 is YFSETQ. CDR3 region: CASSLAAGRDSHF. CDR3 bases: TGCGCCAGCAGCTTGGCCGCGGGTAGGGACTCGCACTTC.

This clone was picked up a small number of times. The chain links TRBV7-2 to TRBJ2-1; TRBD2 aligns across 10 bases. Losses at the gene ends were 2 bases for V and 12 bases for J; bases not matched to a gene: 10. CDR1 is SGHTA, CDR2 FQGNSA, per germline. CDR3 length: 15 residues. The CDR3 here is CASSLQAGGPFGQFF. As DNA, the CDR3 is TGTGCCAGCAGCTTACAAGCGGGAGGGCCATTTGGGCAGTTCTTC.

The V and J genes are TRBV7-2 and TRBJ1-1, with a possible D match to TRBD1 (5 bases). This CDR3 comprises 14 residues. CDR1 and CDR2 from the germline V gene are SGHTA and FQGNSA. The germline V and J ends were trimmed by 5 bases and 2 bases, with 12 bases remaining between them. DNA of the CDR3: TGTGCCAGCAGCACCCAGGGCTTAAACACTGAAGCTTTCTTT. This translates into CASSTQGLNTEAFF.

The genes are TRBV28 and TRBJ2-1, with 12 bases aligning to TRBD2. V lost 6 bases and J lost 6; bases outside the gene matches: 6. The CDR3 spans 15 residues. Germline V gene sequence: CDR1 MDHEN, CDR2 SYDVKM. This chain's CDR3 is CASSPSGRALNEQFF. Here the CDR3 DNA reads TGTGCCAGCAGCCCTAGCGGGAGGGCCCTCAATGAGCAGTTCTTC.

In its sample, this clone was seen a few times. The chain combines TRBV9 with TRBJ2-3; 10 bases match TRBD2. CDR1 is SGDLS, CDR2 YYNGEE, per germline. The CDR3 is 16 residues long. The V segment lost 2 bases and the J segment 7 bases; nucleotides outside the gene matches: 10. CDR3 sequence: CASSVSLAGEANTQYF. CDR3 bases: TGTGCCAGCAGCGTCTCCCTAGCGGGAGAGGCCAATACGCAGTATTTT.

V and J are TRBV10-3 and TRBJ2-7; D is possibly TRBD1 (6 bases). This CDR3 has 14 amino acids. V lost 3 bases to trimming and J lost 3 bases, with 12 bases between them. In germline, CDR1 is ENHRY, CDR2 SYGVKD. This chain's CDR3 is CAISERSGVYEQYF. The CDR3 nucleotides read TGTGCCATCAGTGAACGGTCAGGGGTCTACGAGCAGTACTTC.

V gene TRBV27 combines with J gene TRBJ1-2; 10 bases align to TRBD1. V trimming: 4 bases; J trimming: 4 bases; junction bases outside the gene matches: 12. The germline gives CDR1 MNHEY, CDR2 SMNVEV (reference sequence). This CDR3 is 17 amino acids long. CDR3 protein: CASSSLGTGEIGYGYTF. The CDR3 region has the DNA TGTGCCAGCAGTTCCCTGGGGACAGGGGAGATCGGCTATGGCTACACCTTC.

The chain combines TRBV7-2 with TRBJ2-7; no reliable D call. CDR1 is SGHTA, CDR2 FQGNSA, per germline. The CDR3 totals 13 residues. Trimming took off 2 bases at V and 6 bases at J, with 11 bases between the two ends. For the CDR3, the DNA is TGTGCCAGCAGCTTAAGATTTGCGCTCGAGCAGTACTTC. Its protein product is CASSLRFALEQYF. Drawing the rest from reference TRBV7-2 and TRBJ2-7, the complete variable domain is GAGVSQSPSNKVTEKGKDVELRCDPISGHTALYWYRQSLGQGLEFLIYFQGNSAPDKSGLPSDRFSAERTGGSVSTLTIQRTQQEDSAVYLCASSLRFALEQYFGPGTRLTVT.

For the CDR3, the DNA is TGTGCCAGCTCAGAACAGGGTGTCGGTCAGCCCCAGCATTTT. It encodes CASSEQGVGQPQHF. The chain recombines TRBV18 with TRBJ1-5; D is possibly TRBD1 (6 bases). Trimming removed 5 bases at V and 6 bases at J, with 14 bases between. This CDR3 has 14 amino acids. CDR1 and CDR2 (germline): KGHSH, LQKENI.

CDR3 nucleotides: TGTGCCAGCAGCTCCCGACGAGGCGACACCGGGGAGCTGTTTTTT. This codes for CASSSRRGDTGELFF. The genes are TRBV9 and TRBJ2-2; D is uncertain. The CDR3 consists of 15 residues. The germline V gene encodes CDR1 SGDLS and CDR2 YYNGEE. V shed 4 bases and J shed 3 bases, with 13 bases lying between them.

The genes are TRBV7-9 and TRBJ1-4; D possibly corresponds to TRBD1 (5 bases). Trimming removed 4 bases from V and 7 bases from J, with 16 bases in between. CDR3 length equals 15 residues. In germline, CDR1 is SEHNR, CDR2 FQNEAQ (reference sequence). The CDR3 coding sequence is TGTGCCAGCAGCTCCGGGGGTGCGGATGGTGAAAAACTGTTTTTT. Translated: CASSSGGADGEKLFF.

The rearrangement links TRBV6-1 to TRBJ1-5, with D tentatively TRBD1 (6 bases). The CDR3 length is 16 residues. Trimming took 1 base from V and 2 from J, leaving 12 bases between them. Per germline, CDR1 MNHNS and CDR2 SASEGT. The CDR3 nucleotides are TGTGCCAGCAGTGAAGGGGGGCTAGGAGGCAATCAGCCCCAGCATTTT. Protein sequence: CASSEGGLGGNQPQHF.